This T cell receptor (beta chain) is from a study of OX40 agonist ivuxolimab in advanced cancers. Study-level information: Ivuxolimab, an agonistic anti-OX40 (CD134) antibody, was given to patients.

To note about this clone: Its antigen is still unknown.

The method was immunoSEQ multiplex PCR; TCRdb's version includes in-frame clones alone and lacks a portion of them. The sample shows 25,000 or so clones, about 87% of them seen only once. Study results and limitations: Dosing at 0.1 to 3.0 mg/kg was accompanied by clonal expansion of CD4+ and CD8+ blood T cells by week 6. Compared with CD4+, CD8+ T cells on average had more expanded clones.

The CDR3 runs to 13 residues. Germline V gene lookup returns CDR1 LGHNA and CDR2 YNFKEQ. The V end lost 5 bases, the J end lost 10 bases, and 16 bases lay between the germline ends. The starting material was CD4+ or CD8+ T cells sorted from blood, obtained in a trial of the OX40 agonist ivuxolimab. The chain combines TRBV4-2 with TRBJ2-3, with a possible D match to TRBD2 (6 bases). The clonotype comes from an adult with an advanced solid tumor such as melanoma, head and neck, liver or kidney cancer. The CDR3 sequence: CASSLHGGGAQYF. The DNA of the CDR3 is TGTGCCAGCAGCTTACATGGGGGAGGAGCGCAGTATTTT.